This T cell receptor beta chain came from a study of blood T cell repertoires in COVID-19. Study at large: COVID-19 samples collected from the United States, Italy and Spain covered acute and convalescent phases.

The CDR3 has 18 amino acids. V shed 3 bases, J shed 12 bases, and the junction held 20 bases outside the gene matches. Germline CDR1 reads MNHEY; CDR2 reads SMNVEV (reference sequence). Per the original methods: The assay estimated nucleated cells by amplifying reference gene primers. The table came from immunoSEQ multiplex PCR; TCRdb's copy has only in-frame clones and leaves some out. V, J and clone size are taken as reported in that table, and D and trimming were inferred from the DNA itself. The sample includes 80,000 to 90,000 clones, approximately 83% of them seen just once. The TCR sequence derives from a woman aged 70 to 79 with acute or convalescent COVID-19. The chain has TRBV27 and TRBJ1-4; 9 bases are a match to TRBD1. The sample taken for sequencing was peripheral blood. DNA for the CDR3: TGTGCCAGCAGTTTTAGAAGGTCCGGGACAGGGATTATTGTTGAACTGTTTTTT. Its protein is CASSFRRSGTGIIVELFF.